The 17 T cell receptor beta chains below come from one sample, sequenced in a study of CD8 T cells in Susac syndrome. The RNA, about 0.45 to 1 ug, was put through reverse transcription using random hexamers. Via MiXCR, TCRdb re-called the immunoSEQ multiplex PCR reads, giving one row per CDR3 protein. Of about 130,000 distinct CDR3 sequences listed, more than 85% were seen once; the top ten hold 0.25% to 0.35%. The specimen sequenced was CD8+ T cells from PBMCs. The receptors were sampled from a human donor with multiple sclerosis.

This chain uses TRBV4-2 with TRBJ1-2, with D maybe TRBD1 (6 bases). Germline CDR1 and CDR2: LGHNA and YNFKEQ. The CDR3 sequence is 14 residues long. V was clipped by 0 bases and J by 7 bases, with 12 bases between them. The DNA for the CDR3 is TGTGCCAGCAGCCAAGATAGGGGGGATCCTGGCTACACCTTC. Protein product: CASSQDRGDPGYTF.

J is TRBJ2-5 and V is TRBV20-1, with TRBD1 as a possible D gene (6 bases). Germline V gene sequence: CDR1 DFQATT, CDR2 SNEGSKA (reference sequence). Trimming cost V 7 bases and J 5 bases, with 14 bases left between them. CDR3 length: 12 amino acids. Here the CDR3 reads CSVGALGETQYF. The CDR3, as DNA: TGCAGTGTGGGGGCGTTGGGGGAGACCCAGTACTTC.

The gene calls are TRBV29-1 and TRBJ1-3, with TRBD1 matching over 8 bases. Germline CDR1 SQVTM, CDR2 ANQGSEA. The CDR3 has 14 amino acids. V dropped 6 bases and J dropped 3; count of bases not matched to a gene: 7. The CDR3 loop is CSVGDRGHGNTIYF. Here the CDR3 DNA reads TGCAGCGTCGGCGACAGGGGACATGGAAACACCATATATTTT.

The chain employs TRBV4-1 and TRBJ1-1; D perhaps matches TRBD1 (5 bases). The CDR3 consists of 15 residues. The ends were cut back, 0 bases at V and 3 bases at J, with 11 bases in the middle. Germline assignment: CDR1 MGHRA and CDR2 YSYEKL. The CDR3 spells CASSQDGQGYTEAFF. CDR3 in DNA: TGCGCCAGCAGCCAAGACGGCCAGGGTTACACTGAAGCTTTCTTT.

The chain links TRBV7-9 to TRBJ1-2, with D tentatively TRBD1 (5 bases). The CDR3 totals 11 residues. The ends were cut back, 5 bases at V and 10 bases at J, with 11 bases in the middle. From germline, CDR1 is SEHNR and CDR2 FQNEAQ (reference sequence). CDR3 nucleotide sequence: TGTGCCAGCAGCGGGGGGATGGACTACACCTTC. It specifies CASSGGMDYTF.

The chain employs TRBV5-1 and TRBJ1-2; no definite D call. This CDR3 is built from 13 residues. The V gene lost 1 base and the J gene lost 0 bases, with 4 bases spanning the gap. Germline CDR1 is SGHRS and CDR2 is YFSETQ. Here the CDR3 DNA reads TGCGCCAGCAGCTTGTCCACTAACTATGGCTACACCTTC. It specifies CASSLSTNYGYTF.

This chain uses TRBV29-1 with TRBJ2-2, with D unresolved. Trimming took off 3 bases at V and 1 base at J, with 6 bases between the two ends. Germline assignment: CDR1 SQVTM and CDR2 ANQGSEA. The CDR3 runs to 13 residues. CDR3 DNA: TGCAGCGTTGAGGCCCGGAACACCGGGGAGCTGTTTTTT. Protein: CSVEARNTGELFF.

The V call is TRBV14, the J call TRBJ2-5; the D is unclear. V lost 3 bases and J 1 base, leaving 9 bases between the germline ends. Looked up from germline, CDR1 is SGHDN and CDR2 is FVKESK. This CDR3 contains 14 residues. CDR3 residues: CASSHRPLQETQYF. For the CDR3, the DNA is TGTGCCAGCAGCCACAGGCCCCTCCAAGAGACCCAGTACTTC.

The chain carries TRBV7-9 and TRBJ2-1; D uncertain. V was pared by 8 bases and J by 7 bases, with 21 bases between. This CDR3 is built from 15 residues. From germline, CDR1 is SEHNR and CDR2 FQNEAQ (reference sequence). This chain's CDR3 is CASGASSETRNEQFF. Written as DNA, the CDR3 is TGTGCCAGCGGTGCCTCCTCGGAGACGCGGAATGAGCAGTTCTTC.

The chain couples TRBV7-9 to TRBJ2-2; 8 nucleotides align to TRBD1. CDR1 is SEHNR and CDR2 is FQNEAQ in the germline V gene (reference sequence). Trimming cost V 2 bases and J 0 bases; bases outside gene matches: 2. The CDR3 spans 16 residues. CDR3 in amino acids: CASSLSGQANTGELFF. The CDR3 DNA reads as TGTGCCAGCAGCTTATCGGGACAGGCGAACACCGGGGAGCTGTTTTTT.

The rearrangement uses TRBV5-1 and TRBJ2-1; tentatively, D is TRBD1 (6 bases). Germline V lookup: CDR1 SGHRS, CDR2 YFSETQ. V lost 2 bases, J lost 3 bases, and 9 bases lay in between. CDR3 length: 14 amino acids. CDR3 loop: CASSFPQGYNEQFF. The CDR3 DNA follows: TGCGCCAGCAGCTTTCCACAGGGCTACAATGAGCAGTTCTTC.

The CDR3 coding sequence is TGTGCCAGCAAGACTAGCGGGGGCTACAATGAGCAGTTCTTC. Translated, it gives CASKTSGGYNEQFF. The gene calls are TRBV12-3 or TRBV12-4 and TRBJ2-1, with 12 bases identical to TRBD2. The CDR3 has 14 amino acids. With 7 bases clipped from V and 3 bases from J, the junction kept 1 base outside the gene matches.

The chain uses TRBV28 and TRBJ1-5, with TRBD1 as a possible D gene (5 bases). There are 14 residues in the CDR3. Germline loops: CDR1 MDHEN, CDR2 SYDVKM. V was clipped by 7 bases and J by 6 bases, with 16 bases between them. This CDR3 reads CASTPLGGSQPQHF. The DNA for the CDR3 is TGTGCCAGCACCCCCCTGGGGGGGAGTCAGCCCCAGCATTTT.

This clonotype was seen once. The chain couples TRBV15 to TRBJ2-1; unclear D gene. The CDR3 is 15 amino acids. V was pared by 4 bases and J by 7 bases, with 17 bases between. Germline values: CDR1 LNHNV, CDR2 YYDKDF (reference sequence). CDR3 in amino acids: CATSTIPWNNNEQFF. The CDR3 DNA reads TGTGCCACCAGCACGATCCCGTGGAATAATAATGAGCAGTTCTTC.

The V call is TRBV24-1, the J call TRBJ2-2; D is possibly TRBD1 (5 bases). This CDR3 is 13 amino acids long. Germline V CDR1 and CDR2: KGHDR, SFDVKD. Trimming removed 2 bases from V and 6 bases from J, with 6 bases in between. CDR3 sequence: CATSDYRSGELFF. CDR3 in DNA: TGTGCCACCAGTGATTACAGGTCCGGGGAGCTGTTTTTT.

J is TRBJ2-1 and V is TRBV24-1; D is possibly TRBD2 (5 bases). The germline V gene encodes CDR1 KGHDR and CDR2 SFDVKD. The CDR3 contains 14 residues. Trimming stripped 4 bases from V and 0 bases from J, with 6 bases between. The DNA for the CDR3 is TGTGCCACCAGTGACCGGGGCTCCTACAATGAGCAGTTCTTC. It yields the protein CATSDRGSYNEQFF.

The chain has TRBV24-1 and TRBJ1-2; possible D gene TRBD1, 5 bases. Germline V gene lookup returns CDR1 KGHDR and CDR2 SFDVKD. Trimming shortened V by 2 bases and J by 0 bases, and 15 bases separated the two germline ends. This CDR3 comprises 17 residues. The CDR3 protein is CATSDSGPRGANYGYTF. The CDR3 region has the DNA TGTGCCACCAGTGATTCGGGGCCGAGAGGGGCTAACTATGGCTACACCTTC.